Sequencing of this T cell receptor beta chain was carried out in a study of blood T cell repertoires in COVID-19. At the level of the study: From T cells, B-cell-depleted T cells, or PBMCs came the material, which was cDNA or gDNA.

A remark on this clone: The junction does not match germline at one end; this may be a read error.

Study members were between 18 and 89 years old and lived in roughly 24 US regions. Per the germline V gene, CDR1 is GTSNPN and CDR2 is SVGIG (reference sequence). CDR3 length equals 12 residues. Generated by immunoSEQ multiplex PCR, the TCRdb table keeps only in-frame clones and is missing some. The sample shows around 300,000 clones, 85% to 90% of them seen only once. The V and J genes are TRBV30 and TRBJ1-1, with TRBD1 matching over 9 bases. The source material was PBMCs or T cells enriched from blood (not recorded which). The clonotype was recovered from a woman between 18 and 30 years old who had recovered from COVID-19. The CDR3 is CAWGTGNIEAFF. The DNA of the CDR3 is TGTGCCTGGGGGACAGGGAACATTGAAGCTTTCTTT. Using reference TRBV30 and TRBJ1-1 for the parts outside the CDR3, the full variable domain is SQTIHQWPATLVQPVGSPLSLECTVEGTSNPNLYWYRQAAGRGLQLLFYSVGIGQISSEVPQNLSASRPQDRQFILSSKKLLLSDSGFYLCAWGTGNIEAFFGQGTRLTVV.